What follows are 19 T cell receptor beta chains derived from one specimen sequenced in a study of cytomegalovirus exposure and HLA in healthy donors. TCRdb's table, derived via immunoSEQ multiplex PCR, lists solely in-frame clones and lacks some. The data contain about 250,000 clones, around 87% of them singletons. The sample was PBMCs. The receptor source for this set is a man aged 18 to 30 in good health and CMV-seronegative.

CDR3 DNA sequence: TGTGCCAGCAGTCCTCCCCTCGGCTACAATGAGCAGTTCTTC. Protein: CASSPPLGYNEQFF. This chain links TRBV27 with TRBJ2-1; no firm D call. The V gene's germline CDR1 is MNHEY and CDR2 SMNVEV (reference sequence). V shed 5 bases and J shed 3 bases, with 11 bases lying between them. CDR3 size: 14 residues.

The CDR3 loop reads CALAGEELFF. The CDR3 bases are TGTGCCTTAGCGGGAGAGGAGCTGTTTTTT. The chain uses TRBV30 and TRBJ2-2, with 9 bases identical to TRBD2. V lost 7 bases and J lost 10; bases outside the gene matches: 1. In germline, CDR1 is GTSNPN, CDR2 SVGIG (reference sequence). The CDR3 totals 10 residues.

The gene calls are TRBV28 and TRBJ1-1; no definite D call. From germline, CDR1 is MDHEN and CDR2 SYDVKM. V was shortened by 8 bases and J by 1 base, with 11 bases between the two germline ends. The CDR3 runs to 13 residues. CDR3: CASLSGGNTEAFF. In DNA form, the CDR3 reads TGTGCCAGCCTCAGCGGAGGGAACACTGAAGCTTTCTTT.

This clone was seen a single time. This sequence joins TRBV9 and TRBJ2-6, with a weak D call TRBD1 (6 bases). Looked up from germline, CDR1 is SGDLS and CDR2 is YYNGEE. The CDR3 sequence is 17 residues long. V lost 0 bases, J lost 0 bases, and 10 bases lay in between. The CDR3 protein is CASSVVVGGSGANVLTF. The CDR3 coding sequence is TGTGCCAGCAGCGTAGTGGTAGGGGGCTCTGGGGCCAACGTCCTGACTTTC.

This chain joins TRBV6-1 and TRBJ2-7, with 10 bases fitting TRBD1. Per germline, CDR1 MNHNS and CDR2 SASEGT. This CDR3 is built from 14 residues. J lost 5 bases, V lost 6 bases, and 7 bases had no gene match. The CDR3, as DNA: TGTGCCAGCAGGGCAGACAGGGGGCGGAACGAGCAGTACTTC. This sequence encodes CASRADRGRNEQYF.

This rearrangement joins TRBV10-3 to TRBJ1-2; D is perhaps TRBD1 (5 bases). V was cut by 0 bases and J by 8 bases, with 13 bases left in between. The germline V gene has CDR1 ENHRY and CDR2 SYGVKD. CDR3 length: 14 residues. The CDR3 DNA reads TGTGCCATCAGTGAGTCGGAGGGGATGTCCGGCTACACCTTC. Protein product: CAISESEGMSGYTF.

V is TRBV2 and J is TRBJ2-7, with no clear D. Trimming took 0 bases from V and 6 from J, leaving 9 bases between them. The CDR3 sequence is 13 residues long. Germline CDR1 and CDR2: SNHLY and FYNNEI. CDR3 DNA: TGTGCCAGCAGTGAAGCGTCTATGGTCGAGCAGTACTTC. Its protein product is CASSEASMVEQYF.

This chain joins TRBV4-1 and TRBJ2-2; 7 positions match TRBD1. CDR3 length equals 15 residues. V lost 0 bases and J lost 5; bases outside the gene matches: 3. The germline gives CDR1 MGHRA, CDR2 YSYEKL. The CDR3 DNA reads as TGCGCCAGCAGCCAAGACGGGACAGCGACCGGGGAGCTGTTTTTT. The encoded protein is CASSQDGTATGELFF.

CDR3 in amino acids: CASSLGVYYEQYF. The CDR3, as DNA: TGCGCCAGCAGCTTGGGTGTATACTACGAGCAGTACTTC. The chain employs TRBV5-1 and TRBJ2-7, with unresolved D. V dropped 0 bases and J dropped 3 bases, with 7 bases sitting between them. Germline V gene sequence: CDR1 SGHRS, CDR2 YFSETQ. The CDR3 consists of 13 residues. Full variable domain (rest looked up from reference TRBV5-1 and TRBJ2-7): KAGVTQTPRYLIKTRGQQVTLSCSPISGHRSVSWYQQTPGQGLQFLFEYFSETQRNKGNFPGRFSGRQFSNSRSEMNVSTLELGDSALYLCASSLGVYYEQYFGPGTRLTVT.

Remarks on this clone: One end of the junction varies from germline; a read error may be responsible. The rearrangement joins TRBV5-1 to TRBJ1-2; 9 bases fit TRBD1. Germline values: CDR1 SGHRS, CDR2 YFSETQ. The CDR3 sequence is 11 residues long. The CDR3 protein is CASSSTGGFAF. In DNA, the CDR3 is TGCGCCAGCAGCTCGACAGGGGGTTTCGCCTTC.

The rearrangement links TRBV10-3 to TRBJ1-1; D remains unclear. Trimming removed 5 bases at V and 0 bases at J, with 10 bases between. The germline V gene has CDR1 ENHRY and CDR2 SYGVKD. The CDR3 loop spans 14 amino acids. The CDR3 nucleotides read TGTGCCATCAGTCCTGGACTGATGAACACTGAAGCTTTCTTT. Translation: CAISPGLMNTEAFF.

V usage is TRBV7-2 and J usage is TRBJ1-2, with D perhaps TRBD1 (5 bases). V was clipped by 5 bases and J by 7 bases, with 20 bases between them. CDR1 SGHTA and CDR2 FQGNSA come from the germline V gene. The CDR3 loop spans 15 amino acids. CDR3 nucleotide sequence: TGTGCCAGCAGCCCCGGTCCAGACAGTACGGCTGGCTACACCTTC. Protein product: CASSPGPDSTAGYTF.

This chain uses TRBV6-6 with TRBJ1-2; 8 bases match TRBD1. Germline-derived CDR1 and CDR2 are MNHNY and SVGAGI (reference sequence). After removal of 5 bases from V and 4 bases from J, the junction contained 3 bases not matched to a gene. The CDR3 consists of 13 residues. The CDR3 sequence is CASSPDRVYGYTF. DNA of the CDR3: TGTGCCAGCAGTCCGGACAGGGTCTATGGCTACACCTTC.

For this clone: An end of the junction differs from the germline gene, which may be a read error. DNA of the CDR3: TGTGCCAGCAGCAATCCCCCCGTTTCTCCGACATGG. Translating gives CASSNPPVSPTW. This chain links TRBV7-9 with TRBJ2-7; D uncertain. The CDR3 has 12 amino acids. CDR1 and CDR2 from the germline V gene are SEHNR and FQNEAQ (reference sequence). Combining the CDR3 with reference TRBV7-9 and TRBJ2-7 gives the whole variable domain DTGVSQNPRHKITKRGQNVTFRCDPISEHNRLYWYRQTLGQGPEFLTYFQNEAQLEKSRLLSDRFSAERPKGSFSTLEIQRTEQGDSAMYLCASSNPPVSPTWGPGTRLTVT.

J is TRBJ2-7 and V is TRBV11-3; D call uncertain. Germline V gene lookup returns CDR1 SGHNT and CDR2 YENEEA. Trimming cost V 4 bases and J 5 bases, with 9 bases left between them. CDR3 length: 12 residues. For the CDR3, the DNA is TGTGCCAGCAGCTCAACTCCCAACGAGCAGTACTTC. Translating gives CASSSTPNEQYF.

This clone came up once. The V call is TRBV5-6, the J call TRBJ1-2, with a tentative D call TRBD1 (5 bases). V lost 0 bases and J lost 7, with 13 bases in between. The CDR3 has 14 residues. Germline lookup yields CDR1 SGHDT and CDR2 YYEEEE. The chain's CDR3 is CASSLDQGRTGYTF. The CDR3 bases are TGTGCCAGCAGCTTGGATCAGGGCAGAACTGGCTACACCTTC.

This clone has only one observation. The chain joins TRBV5-1 to TRBJ1-4; possibly TRBD1 for D (5 bases). Per the germline V gene, CDR1 is SGHRS and CDR2 is YFSETQ. This CDR3 region has 15 residues. Trimming shortened V by 2 bases and J by 3 bases, and 11 bases separated the two germline ends. This CDR3 reads CASSFGGVSNEKLFF. The CDR3 DNA reads as TGCGCCAGCAGCTTTGGAGGGGTTTCTAATGAAAAACTGTTTTTT. Based on the CDR3 plus reference TRBV5-1 and TRBJ1-4, the full variable domain is KAGVTQTPRYLIKTRGQQVTLSCSPISGHRSVSWYQQTPGQGLQFLFEYFSETQRNKGNFPGRFSGRQFSNSRSEMNVSTLELGDSALYLCASSFGGVSNEKLFFGSGTQLSVL.

The chain has TRBV29-1 and TRBJ1-2; TRBD1 matches at 7 bases. V gave up 6 bases and J gave up 4 bases; unmatched junction bases: 2. Germline V lookup: CDR1 SQVTM, CDR2 ANQGSEA. This CDR3 region has 11 residues. CDR3 in amino acids: CSVRTGYGYTF. The CDR3 nucleotides read TGCAGCGTCCGGACAGGCTATGGCTACACCTTC.

The chain carries TRBV6-5 and TRBJ1-2, with a possible D match to TRBD1 (5 bases). In germline, CDR1 is MNHEY, CDR2 SVGAGI. Trimming took off 5 bases at V and 4 bases at J, with 14 bases between the two ends. The CDR3 is 14 residues long. The CDR3 DNA follows: TGTGCCAGCAGTGCCCCTGGGGGGAGCTATGGCTACACCTTC. Protein sequence: CASSAPGGSYGYTF.